What follows is one TCR beta chain and its context. The antigen is not known. The table came from immunoSEQ multiplex PCR; TCRdb's copy has only in-frame clones and leaves some out. The table has roughly 300,000 clones, roughly 88% seen once. The data were obtained in a study of cytomegalovirus exposure and HLA in healthy donors. Findings of the study overall: Among TCR sequences, most were rare, though some public TCRs appeared in many donors. Researchers catalogued over 150 TCR beta chains as cytomegalovirus-associated.

Trimming left V 3 bases short and J 7 bases short, with 14 bases between. Germline CDR1 reads SGHRS; CDR2 reads YFSETQ. The CDR3 runs to 14 residues. Separation from the approximately 710-subject first cohort characterized the roughly 120-subject validation cohort, to which the donors belonged. V and J are TRBV5-1 and TRBJ2-1, with D tentatively TRBD2 (5 bases). The TCR comes from a woman in her late teens or twenties in good health and CMV-seronegative. The sequenced sample consisted of PBMCs. CDR3 DNA sequence: TGCGCCAGCAGCTCCTTTGGGAGTGGTAATGAGCAGTTCTTC. This gives the protein CASSSFGSGNEQFF.